This T cell receptor beta chain was observed in a study of blood T cells in healthy people across ages (dated by TCRdb to the mid-2010s). Looking at the study overall: In model experiments, template switching captured about one uniquely barcoded TCR beta cDNA molecule for every two T cells. Four age groups were formed from the donors: young (average about 15 years), middle-aged (approximately 41), aged (62) and long-lived (less than 85). The study analyzed two additional independent replicas of 1 million unique cDNA reads from the same blood draw for two donors, one aged 18 to 29 and one aged 80 or older. To avoid experimental bias, donors of different ages were randomly spread across the sequencing lanes. Using deep sequencing normalized with unique cDNA molecular identifiers, the study measured how TCR beta repertoire diversity changes with age.

Donors were 40 or so systemically healthy Caucasian individuals from Russia aged 6 to 90 years. Each donor gave around 9.5 milliliters of peripheral blood, collected into EDTA-treated Vacutainer tubes. Ficoll-Paque density-gradient centrifugation was used to isolate PBMCs, with at least 6 million obtained per sample. Total RNA, at least 6 micrograms per sample, was extracted from PBMCs with Trizol reagent. For every donor, flow cytometry on a PBMC aliquot measured the percentage of naive CD45RAhigh/CD27high T cells. The full study reports these points: Estimates of total diversity from one million sequenced T cells were regarded as lower bounds and underestimates. Observed TCR beta diversity correlated strongly with the percentage of naive T cells measured by flow cytometry. Donor CMV infection status was unknown, potentially confounding age-related changes in expanded clonotypes. Because profiling used bulk unsorted PBMCs, naive and antigen-experienced compartments could not be compared conclusively. Observed TCR beta diversity per million T cells fell roughly linearly with age, and a significant reduction was already apparent by age roughly 40. Compared with the aged group, more naive CD4+ T cells, fewer expanded clones and increased TCR diversity were shown by the long-lived group, suggesting age selection.

The library was made by 5' RACE. Sequencing relied on an Illumina HiSeq 2500. A second PCR of about 6 to 11 cycles was run with a J-beta primer mix and a sample-barcoded 5' primer. A unique molecular identifier was introduced onto each TCR beta cDNA molecule by a template-switch 5' adaptor carrying 12 random nucleotides. At least 2.5 million CDR3-containing paired-end reads were obtained from each sample. First-strand cDNA was synthesized from all RNA with the Mint cDNA synthesis kit, primed by a TRBC-specific oligonucleotide. Following uracil-DNA glycosylase treatment, a first 18-cycle PCR with universal primers M1SS and BC2_uni_R was performed on all cDNA. Per the original workflow: For normalization, 1 million high-quality reads were randomly selected from each sample, with every read carrying a distinct molecular identifier. Reads sharing molecular identifiers were discarded rather than binned into consensus sequences. MiTCR, set to a Q25 quality threshold and the strictest error-elimination algorithm, was used for CDR3 identification, clonotype clustering and error correction. A nonparametric unseen species model using Euler transformation provided a lower-bound estimate of total TCR beta diversity. Starting from the raw public reads, TCRdb applied fastp trimming at Q25, assembled clones with MiXCR and retained in-frame beta chains. Rows with one shared CDR3 protein collapse into an entry with the most common genes and DNA. In this record, the V and J calls reflect TCRdb's handling and not the investigators' own analysis. The sample table lists approximately 850,000 distinct CDR3 sequences, roughly 64% of them with a count of one. Roughly 22% of the sample comes from the top ten.

Comments on this clonotype: The antigen it binds to is not known. Compared with germline, one end of the junction differs, possibly owing to a read error.

The sequenced material came from blood. This sequence originates from a man aged 30-40 years in good health.

The DNA is as follows: TGTGCCAGCAGCCTTCTTAGAGGGGCTGACACCGAAGCTTTCTTT. It translates to CASSLLRGADTEAFF. This chain joins TRBV7-9 to TRBJ1-1; D gene: possibly TRBD1, on 5 matching bases. The CDR3 runs 15 amino acids, cysteine and phenylalanine included. Only the CDR3 DNA stays, 45 bases, in frame from base 1. The CDR1 and CDR2 encoded by the germline V gene (reference sequence) are SEHNR and FQNEAQ.